Below are 15 T cell receptor beta chains sequenced from a single sample in a study of cytomegalovirus exposure and HLA in healthy donors. Vbeta (60) and Jbeta (13) primers were used in the PCR. The assay was immunoSEQ multiplex PCR, and TCRdb's table has in-frame clones only and misses some. Among 150,000 to 200,000 clones listed, more than 75% were seen once. The specimen was PBMCs. The receptors originated from a girl under two years old in good health and CMV-seronegative.

The J gene is TRBJ2-1, the V gene TRBV4-1; D is possibly TRBD2 (6 bases). CDR1 is MGHRA, CDR2 YSYEKL, per germline. Trimming stripped 4 bases from V and 6 bases from J, with 22 bases between. This CDR3 has 17 residues. CDR3 nucleotide sequence: TGCGCCAGCAGCCTTCCGCTCGGGGGAAGAGGGGCCAATGAGCAGTTCTTC. As protein: CASSLPLGGRGANEQFF.

The chain has TRBV2 and TRBJ2-1; 7 bases fit TRBD2. The length of the CDR3 is 16 residues. With 6 bases clipped from V and 5 bases from J, the junction kept 13 bases outside the gene matches. Germline V CDR1 and CDR2: SNHLY, FYNNEI. The CDR3 nucleotides read TGTGCCAGCAGCCCGGGGGGTCCGGCTAGGAACAATGAGCAGTTCTTC. Protein: CASSPGGPARNNEQFF.

The chain has TRBV18 and TRBJ2-5, with D possibly TRBD2 on 6 matching bases. CDR3 size: 15 residues. V gave up 2 bases and J gave up 4 bases, with 14 bases separating them. CDR1 and CDR2 from the germline V gene are KGHSH and LQKENI. CDR3 coding DNA: TGTGCCAGCTCACCATTTACGGGAGTAGGAGAGACCCAGTACTTC. This codes for CASSPFTGVGETQYF.

For this clone: Other DNA sequences in the same sample also yield this CDR3. V gene TRBV4-1 combines with J gene TRBJ2-1; perhaps TRBD2 as D (6 bases). The length of the CDR3 is 15 residues. Trimming stripped 1 base from V and 4 bases from J, with 11 bases between. Germline V CDR1 and CDR2: MGHRA, YSYEKL. CDR3 nucleotide sequence: TGCGCCAGCAGCCAAGGGGCAGGGAGGTACAATGAGCAGTTCTTC. Encoded protein: CASSQGAGRYNEQFF.

The chain employs TRBV6-8 and TRBJ1-1, with TRBD1 as a possible D gene (5 bases). Germline values: CDR1 MNHGY, CDR2 SAAAGT. With 0 bases removed from V and 0 bases from J, the gap between germline ends came to 8 bases. The CDR3 runs to 15 residues. CDR3 DNA sequence: TGTGCCAGCAGTTACTCGGTAGGGGTGAACACTGAAGCTTTCTTT. Amino acid sequence: CASSYSVGVNTEAFF.

The chain joins TRBV6-5 to TRBJ1-2, with TRBD1 identical over 9 bases. The ends lost 7 bases at V and 5 bases at J; junction bases unmatched: 11. The germline gives CDR1 MNHEY, CDR2 SVGAGI. This CDR3 spans 15 amino acids. The DNA for the CDR3 is TGTGCCAGCAATACGGCGGGACAGGGTAGTTATGGCTACACCTTC. Protein product: CASNTAGQGSYGYTF.

This clone has a single count. The chain uses TRBV30 and TRBJ1-1; 9 bases match TRBD1. V was pared by 2 bases and J by 1 base, with 8 bases of the junction left unmatched. CDR1 is GTSNPN, CDR2 SVGIG, per germline (reference sequence). This CDR3 has 16 amino acids. The CDR3 protein is CAWSKMPGQGNTEAFF. The CDR3 DNA is TGTGCCTGGAGTAAAATGCCGGGACAGGGGAACACTGAAGCTTTCTTT.

The J gene is TRBJ1-1, the V gene TRBV29-1; D is perhaps TRBD1 (5 bases). Trimming took off 4 bases at V and 5 bases at J, with 20 bases between the two ends. The germline V gene has CDR1 SQVTM and CDR2 ANQGSEA. The CDR3 spans 15 residues. As DNA, the CDR3 is TGCAGCGTTGGCGGCAATGGACACAGGAAAACTGAAGCTTTCTTT. This sequence encodes CSVGGNGHRKTEAFF.

The rearrangement uses TRBV9 and TRBJ2-3; D remains unclear. The CDR3 length is 15 residues. Germline-derived CDR1 and CDR2 are SGDLS and YYNGEE. Trimming pared 2 bases from V and 0 bases from J, leaving 10 bases between. The CDR3, as DNA: TGTGCCAGCAGCGTTGGTCCCCGGAGCACAGATACGCAGTATTTT. Amino acids: CASSVGPRSTDTQYF.

This sequence joins TRBV15 and TRBJ2-1, with 10 bases fitting TRBD2. The CDR3 contains 16 residues. Germline CDR1 LNHNV, CDR2 YYDKDF (reference sequence). Losses at the gene ends were 4 bases for V and 8 bases for J; bases not matched to a gene: 11. This CDR3 reads CATSKKREGPLHEQFF. The CDR3 bases are TGTGCCACCAGCAAAAAGCGGGAGGGCCCTCTCCATGAGCAGTTCTTC.

The chain links TRBV29-1 to TRBJ1-3, with D unresolved. Germline V CDR1 and CDR2: SQVTM, ANQGSEA. The length of the CDR3 is 11 residues. V was trimmed by 4 bases and J by 4 bases, leaving 5 bases between them. The CDR3: CSVALGNTIYF. In nucleotides, the CDR3 is TGCAGCGTTGCCCTCGGAAACACCATATATTTT.

This clone was seen once. The chain couples TRBV7-2 to TRBJ2-5; D is unclear. Deletions cut 7 bases from V and 5 bases from J, with 11 bases between. Germline lookup yields CDR1 SGHTA and CDR2 FQGNSA. CDR3 length: 12 residues. The chain's CDR3 is CASTGGYETQYF. CDR3 DNA sequence: TGTGCCAGCACGGGTGGGTACGAGACCCAGTACTTC.

The chain has TRBV5-4 and TRBJ1-4; 10 bases match TRBD1. The CDR3 loop spans 17 amino acids. V lost 0 bases to trimming and J lost 5 bases; unmatched junction nucleotides: 7. Per the germline V gene, CDR1 is SGHNT and CDR2 is YYREEE (reference sequence). The CDR3 region is CASSLAGDRGGNEKLFF. The CDR3 bases are TGTGCCAGCAGCTTGGCAGGGGACAGGGGAGGAAATGAAAAACTGTTTTTT.

In this sample, this clone turned up once. The chain links TRBV18 to TRBJ2-1, with 15 nucleotides matching TRBD2. The ends lost 1 base at V and 5 bases at J; junction bases unmatched: 6. This CDR3 region has 18 residues. CDR1 is KGHSH, CDR2 LQKENI, per germline. In DNA, the CDR3 is TGTGCCAGCTCACCACGGTATGGGACTAGCGGGGGGAACAATGAGCAGTTCTTC. Its translation is CASSPRYGTSGGNNEQFF.

The V and J genes are TRBV2 and TRBJ1-5, with TRBD1 identical over 11 bases. The CDR3 is 13 residues long. The V segment lost 10 bases and the J segment 6 bases; nucleotides outside the gene matches: 5. Germline V gives CDR1 SNHLY, CDR2 FYNNEI. CDR3 residues: CAIAGTGGQPQHF. CDR3 DNA: TGTGCCATAGCCGGGACAGGGGGTCAGCCCCAGCATTTT.